This T cell receptor beta chain was sequenced for a study of cytomegalovirus exposure and HLA in healthy donors. Both 60 Vbeta primers and 13 Jbeta primers went into the PCR. Clones were sequenced by immunoSEQ multiplex PCR, and TCRdb holds only the in-frame ones, with some missing. Listed are 56,000 or so clones; 25% to 30% falls within the top ten. CDR1 is SEHNR, CDR2 FQNEAQ, per germline (reference sequence). J gave up 2 bases and V 0 bases, and 11 bases lay outside the gene matches. The CDR3 extends over 18 amino acids. The TCR comes from a middle-aged man in good health and CMV-seropositive. Sample: PBMCs. The chain combines TRBV7-9 with TRBJ1-2, with 8 bases that match TRBD1. The CDR3 is CASSLAQGATPLNYGYTF. The CDR3 DNA reads TGTGCCAGCAGCTTAGCGCAGGGGGCGACCCCTCTAAACTATGGCTACACCTTC.